This TCR beta chain was identified in a study of blood T cell repertoires in COVID-19. Study context: Samples taken during acute and convalescent COVID-19 were collected in the United States, Italy and Spain. T cells, B-cell-depleted T cells, or PBMCs provided the cDNA or gDNA that served as material.

Per the original data handling: Estimation of nucleated cell counts relied on the amplification of reference gene primers. Clones were sequenced by immunoSEQ multiplex PCR, and TCRdb holds only the in-frame ones, with some missing. V, J and clone size derive from that table, while D and trimming were established from the DNA sequence. The table records around 250,000 clones, about 83% of them present only once. CDR3 size: 16 residues. Trimming took off 7 bases at V and 0 bases at J, with 15 bases between the two ends. The germline gives CDR1 LNHDA, CDR2 SQIVND (reference sequence). Source material: peripheral blood. This receptor was identified in a man in his thirties or forties who had recovered from COVID-19. The chain employs TRBV19 and TRBJ1-4; weak D call: TRBD1 (6 bases). This CDR3 reads CASTARTAATNEKLFF. CDR3 nucleotide sequence: TGTGCCAGTACCGCCCGGACAGCCGCAACTAATGAAAAACTGTTTTTT.